The subject of this entry is one T cell receptor beta chain. This CDR3 is 15 amino acids long. Germline V gene data show CDR1 as LNHDA and CDR2 as SQIVND (reference sequence). V gave up 3 bases and J gave up 2 bases, with 12 bases separating them. This specimen comes from a study of PD-L1 blockade in urothelial cancer. Time point reported: peripheral blood 6 weeks after treatment start. The repertoire was sequenced with immunoSEQ multiplex PCR; TCRdb's copy has only in-frame clones and lacks some. The sample includes 23,000 or so clones, approximately 82% of them seen just once. The sequence was collected from a man aged 65-85 years with urothelial cancer. The sample was PBMCs, taken around atezolizumab (anti-PD-L1) treatment. The chain is built from TRBV19 and TRBJ2-3; possible D gene TRBD1, 6 bases. The CDR3 region is CASSIRSGATDTQYF. For the CDR3, the DNA is TGTGCCAGTAGTATCCGATCAGGGGCCACAGATACGCAGTATTTT.